The rows below give T cell receptor beta chains drawn from one sample of a study of tumour-infiltrating T cells in Burkitt lymphoma. Here immunoSEQ multiplex PCR was the method, and the copy in TCRdb shows in-frame clones only, minus some. The sample includes around 6,300 clones, roughly a tenth of them seen just once. What was sequenced was tumor tissue. Source of these receptors: a human donor with diffuse large B-cell lymphoma. Both conserved end residues are part of each CDR3. A D gene is named only where the DNA matches it firmly. Size is stated for part of the rows, as once, few or many counts, or as a class when the clone is expanded.

TRBJ1-1 | TRBV29-1 | - | 13 | - | TGCAGCGTTGAGGACGTCATGAACACTGAAGCTTTCTTT | CSVEDVMNTEAFF
TRBJ1-1 | TRBV18 | TRBD1 | 15 | few | TGTGCCAGCTCGCCCCTTGTGGACAGGTCGACTGAAGCTTTCTTT | CASSPLVDRSTEAFF
TRBJ2-1 | TRBV28 | TRBD2 | 12 | - | TGTGCCAGCGGGCTAGCGGGGGCCGGGGAGTTCTTC | CASGLAGAGEFF
TRBJ1-6 | TRBV30 | - | 12 | few | TGTGCCTGGAGACAGGGTAATTCACCCCTCCACTTT | CAWRQGNSPLHF
TRBJ1-1 | TRBV6-5 | TRBD1 | 15 | - | TGTGCCAGCACCCTGGGGACAGGGACTTATTTTGAAGCTTTCTTT | CASTLGTGTYFEAFF
TRBJ1-5 | TRBV6-1 | - | 15 | - | TGTGCCAGCATCCAAGGGGGTTATAGCAATCAGCCCCAGCATTTT | CASIQGGYSNQPQHF
TRBJ2-5 | TRBV4-2 | TRBD2 | 18 | few | TGTGCCAGCAGCCACCTCCTGGGGACTAGCGGGGGGTCAGAGACCCAGTACTTC | CASSHLLGTSGGSETQYF
TRBJ2-5 | TRBV6-5 | - | 14 | - | TGTGCCAGCAGCCTCTCTTGGCTCCAAGAGACCCAGTACTTC | CASSLSWLQETQYF
TRBJ2-2 | TRBV7-9 | TRBD2 | 13 | few | TGTGCCAGCAGCTCTCGGGAGGCCGGGGAGCTGTTTTTT | CASSSREAGELFF
TRBJ2-7 | TRBV9 | TRBD2 | 17 | few | TGTGCCAGCAGCGTAGATTCATCTGCGGGGGGCACCTACGAGCAGTACTTC | CASSVDSSAGGTYEQYF
TRBJ1-2 | TRBV6-6 | - | 16 | - | TGTGCCAGCAGTTCACTCCGGGGCCTTAGGAACTATGGCTACACCTTC | CASSSLRGLRNYGYTF
TRBJ1-5 | TRBV7-2 | TRBD1 | 15 | few | TGTGCCAGCAGCCCGGGACAGGGTAATAATCAGCCCCAGCATTTT | CASSPGQGNNQPQHF
TRBJ1-4 | TRBV6-5 | - | 15 | - | TGTGCCAGCAGCTACTCTTCCAGGGGATGGGAAAAACTGTTTTTT | CASSYSSRGWEKLFF
TRBJ1-4 | TRBV4-1 | - | 14 | few | TGCGCCAGCAGCCAAGGGCTGACGAATGAAAAACTGTTTTTT | CASSQGLTNEKLFF
TRBJ2-5 | TRBV2 | - | 15 | few | TGTGCCAGCAGTGAAGCCTGGGGGGCGCGGGAGACCCAGTACTTC | CASSEAWGARETQYF
TRBJ2-3 | TRBV10-1 | - | 16 | few | TGCGCCAGCTCGACCGGGACCCTTGCTCTCACAGATACGCAGTATTTT | CASSTGTLALTDTQYF
TRBJ2-7 | TRBV4-1 | TRBD1 | 15 | - | TGCGCCAGCAGCCACCAGCGGACAGGGGGAGGCGAGCAGTACTTC | CASSHQRTGGGEQYF
TRBJ1-4 | TRBV7-9 | - | 14 | few | TGTGCCAGCAGCGAGACAGCAACTAATGAAAAACTGTTTTTT | CASSETATNEKLFF
TRBJ1-1 | TRBV27 | - | 14 | - | TGTGCCAGCAGTTTAGCGGGTTCGGGGGCTGAAGCTTTCTTT | CASSLAGSGAEAFF
TRBJ1-1 | TRBV19 | - | 12 | few | TGTGCCAGTAGCCAGGGGCTCACTGAAGCTTTCTTT | CASSQGLTEAFF
TRBJ1-1 | TRBV19 | - | 15 | once | TGTGCCAGTAGTATAGGTACGGCAGCCGGGGCAAGCGGTTTCTTT | CASSIGTAAGASGFF
TRBJ1-1 | TRBV18 | TRBD1 | 11 | few | TGTGCCAGCTCTCGACAGGGAGAAGCTTTCTTT | CASSRQGEAFF
TRBJ2-2 | TRBV2 | - | 16 | - | TGTGCCAGCAGCCCCCGGGACCCCTCGAACACCGGGGAGCTGTTTTTT | CASSPRDPSNTGELFF
TRBJ2-7 | TRBV5-1 | - | 15 | - | TGCGCCAGCAGCCCGCGAGGGGTTGGTTACTACGAGCAGTACTTC | CASSPRGVGYYEQYF
TRBJ1-1 | TRBV9 | - | 13 | - | TGTGCCAGCAGCGCAGGGGTTAAGGGTGAAGCTTTCTTT | CASSAGVKGEAFF
TRBJ1-6 | TRBV30 | TRBD1 | 15 | - | TGTGCCTGGAGTCCAAGGACAGGGTTCGGTTCACCCCTCCACTTT | CAWSPRTGFGSPLHF
TRBJ2-1 | TRBV5-1 | TRBD2 | 16 | few | TGCGCCAGCAGCAGGGGGGTTTCAGCGGGGGACAATGAGCAGTTCTTC | CASSRGVSAGDNEQFF
TRBJ2-2 | TRBV19 | TRBD2 | 18 | - | TGTGCCAGTAGTTCCCGACTAGCGGGGGGCATGCTTACCGGGGAGCTGTTTTTT | CASSSRLAGGMLTGELFF
TRBJ2-5 | TRBV28 | TRBD1 | 12 | - | TGTGCCAGCAGTTTGACCCGACAGGGCGGGCACTTC | CASSLTRQGGHF
TRBJ2-1 | TRBV19 | TRBD2 | 15 | large | TGTGCCAGTAGTATCGGAGCTAGCGGGGGCAATGAGCAGTTCTTC | CASSIGASGGNEQFF
TRBJ1-4 | TRBV2 | - | 15 | - | TGTGCCAGCAGTGAAGTGGGATCCTTGGGGGAAAAACTGTTTTTT | CASSEVGSLGEKLFF
TRBJ2-3 | TRBV18 | TRBD2 | 16 | - | TGTGCCAGCTCACCAAGAACTAGCGGGGGGGCAGATACGCAGTATTTT | CASSPRTSGGADTQYF
TRBJ2-2 | TRBV19 | - | 13 | few | TGTGCCAGTAGGGCAGGGGCCACCGGGGAGCTGTTTTTT | CASRAGATGELFF
TRBJ1-1 | TRBV5-4 | TRBD1 | 14 | few | TGTGCCAGCAGCTTGGCTACAGGGGGCACTGAAGCTTTCTTT | CASSLATGGTEAFF
TRBJ1-6 | TRBV14 | - | 13 | few | TGTGCCAGCAGCCAAGATAACACCCTTACCCTCCACTTT | CASSQDNTLTLHF
TRBJ1-2 | TRBV5-1 | - | 16 | few | TGCGCCAGCAGCTTGGGCTACAGGACTGCTAACTATGGCTACACCTTC | CASSLGYRTANYGYTF
TRBJ2-7 | TRBV4-1 | - | 15 | - | TGCGCCAGCAGCCAAGTAGCAGATAGAACCTACGAGCAGTACTTC | CASSQVADRTYEQYF
TRBJ1-1 | TRBV5-4 | TRBD1 | 15 | few | TGTGCCAGCGGGACGGACAGGGTTTTTGGCACTGAAGCTTTCTTT | CASGTDRVFGTEAFF
TRBJ1-3 | TRBV19 | - | 16 | - | TGTGCCAGTACCTTGGGCGGGAACCGACGGGGAAACACCATATATTTT | CASTLGGNRRGNTIYF
TRBJ2-5 | TRBV7-9 | - | 12 | few | TGTGCCAGCAGGGACTTTGGGGAGACCCAGTACTTC | CASRDFGETQYF
TRBJ2-2 | TRBV18 | TRBD1 | 19 | - | TGTGCCAGCTCACCTATCAAAAACCGGGACAGCCCAAACACCGGGGAGCTGTTTTTT | CASSPIKNRDSPNTGELFF
TRBJ2-1 | TRBV9 | TRBD2 | 15 | - | TGTGCCAGCAGTTCCGGGACTAGCGTAGCAAATGAGCAGTTCTTC | CASSSGTSVANEQFF
TRBJ1-1 | TRBV30 | - | 13 | - | TGTGCCTGGAGTGCGACGGCTAACACTGAAGCTTTCTTT | CAWSATANTEAFF
TRBJ1-1 | TRBV28 | - | 11 | few | TGTGCCAGCCGCCGGAACACTGAAGCTTTCTTT | CASRRNTEAFF